Shown below are 21 T cell receptor beta chains from a single sample sequenced in a study of CD8 T cells in Susac syndrome. Random hexamers primed reverse transcription of roughly 0.5 to 1 ug RNA. TCRdb processed the immunoSEQ multiplex PCR reads anew with MiXCR; each CDR3 protein has one entry. The sample lists over 300,000 distinct CDR3 sequences; roughly nine tenths were seen once. Input material: CD4+ T cells from PBMCs. The receptors here all came from a human donor with multiple sclerosis.

The rearrangement links TRBV7-2 to TRBJ2-7; D ambiguous. Between the trimmed V and J ends, which lost 1 base and 4 bases, there was a span of 11 bases. Germline V lookup: CDR1 SGHTA, CDR2 FQGNSA. The CDR3 sequence is 14 residues long. CDR3 nucleotide sequence: TGTGCCAGCAGCTTAGGGCCTCCCCTTTACGAGCAGTACTTC. Translated, it gives CASSLGPPLYEQYF. Full variable domain (missing parts from reference TRBV7-2 and TRBJ2-7): GAGVSQSPSNKVTEKGKDVELRCDPISGHTALYWYRQSLGQGLEFLIYFQGNSAPDKSGLPSDRFSAERTGGSVSTLTIQRTQQEDSAVYLCASSLGPPLYEQYFGPGTRLTVT.

The V call is TRBV7-2, the J call TRBJ1-1; D uncertain. V lost 5 bases, J lost 4 bases, and 8 bases lay in between. The CDR3 has 12 residues. Germline V lookup: CDR1 SGHTA, CDR2 FQGNSA. As DNA, the CDR3 is TGTGCCAGCAGCCGCGACTTCACTGAAGCTTTCTTT. It translates to CASSRDFTEAFF.

The CDR3: CASSSEIGAYEQYF. The CDR3, as DNA: TGTGCCAGCAGCTCAGAAATTGGGGCCTACGAGCAGTACTTC. This chain connects TRBV7-9 to TRBJ2-7; D not resolved. This CDR3 region has 14 residues. Germline V gene sequence: CDR1 SEHNR, CDR2 FQNEAQ (reference sequence). V dropped 4 bases and J dropped 2 bases, with 12 bases sitting between them.

The rearrangement uses TRBV29-1 and TRBJ2-2; perhaps TRBD2 as D (6 bases). V gave up 4 bases and J gave up 6 bases, with 6 bases separating them. Germline CDR1 SQVTM, CDR2 ANQGSEA. The CDR3 is made up of 11 amino acids. DNA for the CDR3: TGCAGCGTTGGGGGGGCCGGGGAGCTGTTTTTT. It is translated as CSVGGAGELFF.

J is TRBJ2-7 and V is TRBV19; 9 positions match TRBD1. Germline assignment: CDR1 LNHDA and CDR2 SQIVND (reference sequence). After removal of 3 bases from V and 5 bases from J, the junction contained 8 bases not matched to a gene. The CDR3 sequence is 15 residues long. In DNA form, the CDR3 reads TGTGCCAGTAGTATCGCCGGACAGGGGAAAAACGAGCAGTACTTC. It specifies CASSIAGQGKNEQYF.

The chain combines TRBV2 with TRBJ1-2, with TRBD1 matching over 8 bases. This CDR3 has 16 amino acids. After removal of 1 base from V and 7 bases from J, the junction contained 11 bases not matched to a gene. Germline loops: CDR1 SNHLY, CDR2 FYNNEI. CDR3: CASSEVGSGGSPGYTF. Written as DNA, the CDR3 is TGTGCCAGCAGTGAAGTGGGGTCAGGGGGCTCCCCTGGCTACACCTTC.

The chain uses TRBV11-2 and TRBJ1-2; a weak D match, TRBD1 (6 bases). The CDR3 totals 16 residues. The V and J ends lost 5 bases and 8 bases respectively, with 24 bases between them. Germline V gene lookup returns CDR1 SGHAT and CDR2 FQNNGV. CDR3 in DNA: TGTGCCAGCAGCCCCATCAGGTCAATGGGGGCGGGCGGCTACACCTTC. It translates to CASSPIRSMGAGGYTF.

The gene calls are TRBV6-1 and TRBJ2-2; no clear D. CDR1 is MNHNS, CDR2 SASEGT, per germline. V was pared by 7 bases and J by 5 bases, with 11 bases between. The CDR3 spans 13 residues. The CDR3 DNA follows: TGTGCCAGCAAAGGGCTTAATACCGGGGAGCTGTTTTTT. Its translation is CASKGLNTGELFF.

The chain uses TRBV18 and TRBJ1-4, with 7 bases identical to TRBD1. The CDR3 contains 17 residues. Trimming took 0 bases from V and 4 from J; bases not matched to a gene: 8. Germline lookup yields CDR1 KGHSH and CDR2 LQKENI. The CDR3 loop is CASSPPTRRQGNEKLFF. Here the CDR3 DNA reads TGTGCCAGCTCACCACCCACGCGTCGACAGGGTAATGAAAAACTGTTTTTT. The full variable domain, completed using reference TRBV18 and TRBJ1-4, is NAGVMQNPRHLVRRRGQEARLRCSPMKGHSHVYWYRQLPEEGLKFMVYLQKENIIDESGMPKERFSAEFPKEGPSILRIQQVVRGDSAAYFCASSPPTRRQGNEKLFFGSGTQLSVL.

The genes are TRBV18 and TRBJ1-1; tentatively, D is TRBD1 (5 bases). V dropped 6 bases and J dropped 1 base, with 18 bases sitting between them. Per germline, CDR1 KGHSH and CDR2 LQKENI. The CDR3 consists of 16 residues. The CDR3 DNA is TGTGCCAGCTCGGTCCTGGGGGGGGAATGGAACACTGAAGCTTTCTTT. This codes for CASSVLGGEWNTEAFF.

The chain carries TRBV20-1 and TRBJ2-3, with D perhaps TRBD2 (7 bases). Trimming cost V 6 bases and J 5 bases, with 15 bases left between them. Germline CDR1 reads DFQATT; CDR2 reads SNEGSKA (reference sequence). The CDR3 runs to 13 residues. CDR3 sequence reads: CSAEGGGVDTQYF. CDR3 sequence (DNA): TGCAGTGCCGAGGGGGGGGGTGTAGATACGCAGTATTTT.

V and J are TRBV7-2 and TRBJ2-5; either TRBD1 or TRBD2 may supply D (5 bases each). Trimming cost V 0 bases and J 1 base, with 12 bases left between them. The CDR3 contains 16 residues. Germline CDR1 and CDR2: SGHTA and FQGNSA. The CDR3 loop reads CASSLAPGRTQETQYF. CDR3 DNA: TGTGCCAGCAGCTTAGCCCCGGGACGGACCCAAGAGACCCAGTACTTC.

The chain employs TRBV2 and TRBJ2-7; either TRBD1 or TRBD2 may supply D (5 bases each). Trimming shortened V by 4 bases and J by 2 bases, and 15 bases separated the two germline ends. This CDR3 contains 15 residues. CDR1 SNHLY and CDR2 FYNNEI come from the germline V gene. The CDR3 coding sequence is TGTGCCAGCAGTGGGGGGATCAAGGGGACCTACGAGCAGTACTTC. Amino acids: CASSGGIKGTYEQYF. The full variable domain, rest sourced from reference TRBV2 and TRBJ2-7, is EPEVTQTPSHQVTQMGQEVILRCVPISNHLYFYWYRQILGQKVEFLVSFYNNEISEKSEIFDDQFSVERPDGSNFTLKIRSTKLEDSAMYFCASSGGIKGTYEQYFGPGTRLTVT.

This chain links TRBV29-1 with TRBJ2-1, with a possible D match to TRBD2 (5 bases). CDR3 size: 14 residues. Germline CDR1 and CDR2: SQVTM and ANQGSEA. V lost 7 bases, J lost 6 bases, and 19 bases lay in between. CDR3: CSADTSPPLNEQFF. CDR3 sequence (DNA): TGCAGCGCCGACACTAGTCCTCCCCTCAATGAGCAGTTCTTC.

The chain employs TRBV6-5 and TRBJ1-2; D might be TRBD1 (6 bases). V was pared by 8 bases and J by 7 bases, with 17 bases between. Germline loops: CDR1 MNHEY, CDR2 SVGAGI. This CDR3 region has 13 residues. CDR3: CASQAGDYGGYTF. In DNA form, the CDR3 reads TGTGCCAGCCAAGCAGGGGACTATGGTGGCTACACCTTC.

The genes are TRBV12-3 or TRBV12-4 and TRBJ2-4; a weak D match, TRBD2 (6 bases). The CDR3 length is 15 residues. Trimming stripped 3 bases from V and 6 bases from J, with 15 bases between. The CDR3 DNA sequence: TGTGCCAGCAGTTTTAACCCAGGAGGGACAAACATTCAGTACTTC. It is translated as CASSFNPGGTNIQYF.

The chain combines TRBV6-1 with TRBJ1-5; 8 positions agree with TRBD1. Losses at the gene ends were 5 bases for V and 4 bases for J; bases not matched to a gene: 10. CDR1 is MNHNS and CDR2 is SASEGT in the germline V gene. The CDR3 has 16 residues. The CDR3 DNA follows: TGTGCCAGCAGTAAAGGACAGGGACTTTGGAATCAGCCCCAGCATTTT. Protein sequence: CASSKGQGLWNQPQHF.

This sequence joins TRBV3-1 and TRBJ1-2; D is unclear. Germline CDR1 and CDR2: LGHDT and YNNKEL (reference sequence). This CDR3 has 13 residues. With 1 base removed from V and 4 bases from J, the gap between germline ends came to 7 bases. Here the CDR3 reads CASSQVPVYGYTF. CDR3 bases: TGTGCCAGCAGCCAAGTCCCGGTCTATGGCTACACCTTC.

V usage is TRBV5-1 and J usage is TRBJ2-3; D perhaps matches TRBD2 (6 bases). The germline CDR1 and CDR2 sequences are SGHRS and YFSETQ. V lost 5 bases, J lost 1 base, and 17 bases lay in between. The CDR3 sequence is 16 residues long. DNA of the CDR3: TGCGCCAGCAGATCGGGGGTGCACGACCGCACAGATACGCAGTATTTT. Protein product: CASRSGVHDRTDTQYF.

The chain couples TRBV15 to TRBJ2-5; D is possibly TRBD1 or TRBD2 (6 bases each). Germline V CDR1 and CDR2: LNHNV, YYDKDF (reference sequence). V lost 4 bases to trimming and J lost 11 bases, with 20 bases between them. The CDR3 spans 14 residues. CDR3 DNA sequence: TGTGCCACCAGCACTAAGTCGGGGGCTGGGCAGCAGTACTTC. Residues: CATSTKSGAGQQYF.

J is TRBJ2-7 and V is TRBV18; TRBD1 agrees at 9 bases. The CDR3 covers 16 residues. The V segment lost 1 base and the J segment 0 bases; nucleotides outside the gene matches: 4. Germline-derived CDR1 and CDR2 are KGHSH and LQKENI. CDR3 residues: CASSPRGQGSSYEQYF. The CDR3 nucleotides read TGTGCCAGCTCACCACGAGGACAGGGGTCCTCCTACGAGCAGTACTTC.